This entry lists 30 T cell receptor beta chains sequenced from one sample in a study of vaccination and CD4 T cells after COVID-19 (dated by TCRdb to between 2021 and 2024). The sample's treatment or condition label is to be understood as: roughly 10-day PBMC culture with coronavirus spike peptide pools or control peptides (ViraFEST assay). Antigens of these TCRs are unknown. Preparation of the library involved PCR. The data were produced on an Illumina iSeq 100. DNA from cultured CD4+ T cells was subjected to TCR sequencing with the Oncomine TCR Beta short-read assay at the Johns Hopkins FTIC core. TCRdb reworked the public reads: Q25 trimming with fastp, MiXCR clone assembly, productive beta chains retained. Rows merge per CDR3 protein into single entries with the most common DNA and genes. Across this sample there are more than 6,500 distinct CDR3 sequences, with 50% to 65% seen only once. The ten biggest clones cover under 20% of the sample.

Sequenced material: CD4+ T cells from blood, cultured in vitro. The source of these receptors is a human donor who had recovered from COVID-19.

J is TRBJ1-4 and V is TRBV7-9, with 11 bases fitting TRBD1. This CDR3 comprises 16 residues. Per germline, CDR1 SEHNR and CDR2 FQNEAQ (reference sequence). V dropped 3 bases and J dropped 3; count of bases not matched to a gene: 3. The CDR3 DNA follows: TGTGCCAGCAGCTTGGACAGGGGGCGGGCTAATGAAAAACTGTTTTTT. This gives the protein CASSLDRGRANEKLFF.

The V gene is TRBV20-1, the J gene TRBJ2-7; D is unresolved. Trimming left V 1 base short and J 3 bases short, with 4 bases between. CDR3 size: 11 residues. The V gene's germline CDR1 is DFQATT and CDR2 SNEGSKA (reference sequence). The DNA for the CDR3 is TGCAGTGCTAGAGGCTTCTACGAGCAGTACTTC. It yields the protein CSARGFYEQYF.

V usage is TRBV3-1 and J usage is TRBJ1-1; a possible D gene is TRBD1 (6 bases). The V gene lost 2 bases and the J gene lost 3 bases, with 16 bases spanning the gap. The CDR3 contains 16 residues. CDR1 LGHDT and CDR2 YNNKEL come from the germline V gene (reference sequence). The CDR3 bases are TGTGCCAGCAGCCAAAGGACAGTCAAGGGGGACACTGAAGCTTTCTTT. Translation: CASSQRTVKGDTEAFF.

The chain links TRBV6-1 to TRBJ1-1; the match to TRBD1 covers 8 bases. The CDR3 length is 13 residues. CDR1 MNHNS and CDR2 SASEGT come from the germline V gene. With 6 bases clipped from V and 4 bases from J, the junction kept 4 bases outside the gene matches. The CDR3 sequence is CASRKQGGTEAFF. The DNA for the CDR3 is TGTGCCAGCAGGAAACAGGGGGGCACTGAAGCTTTCTTT.

V is TRBV6-1 and J is TRBJ2-5; possible D gene TRBD1, 6 bases. CDR1 is MNHNS and CDR2 is SASEGT in the germline V gene. Trimming shortened V by 5 bases and J by 5 bases, and 18 bases separated the two germline ends. This CDR3 comprises 15 residues. CDR3 DNA sequence: TGTGCCAGCAGTCCCCAACAGGGCCGCGGGGAGACCCAGTACTTC. This sequence encodes CASSPQQGRGETQYF.

This clonotype was seen once. V usage is TRBV20-1 and J usage is TRBJ2-5, with 13 bases lining up with TRBD2. CDR1 and CDR2 from the germline V gene are DFQATT and SNEGSKA (reference sequence). Losses at the gene ends were 4 bases for V and 6 bases for J; bases not matched to a gene: 5. The CDR3 has 14 residues. The CDR3 DNA reads TGCAGTGCTATAGGGACTAGCGGGACAAAGACCCAGTACTTC. Translation: CSAIGTSGTKTQYF.

The rearrangement links TRBV2 to TRBJ1-5, with D tentatively TRBD1 (6 bases). Deletions cut 6 bases from V and 2 bases from J, with 14 bases between. From germline, CDR1 is SNHLY and CDR2 FYNNEI. The length of the CDR3 is 15 residues. The CDR3 DNA reads TGTGCCAGCAGAGAGAGGGGGGGTGGCAATCAGCCCCAGCATTTT. Amino acid sequence: CASRERGGGNQPQHF.

CDR3 loop: CASSLRLPGYAGYTF. The DNA of the CDR3 is TGTGCCAGCAGCTTGAGGCTACCAGGGTATGCTGGCTACACCTTC. The chain uses TRBV5-5 and TRBJ1-2; a weak D match, TRBD1 (5 bases). The CDR3 contains 15 residues. Per the germline V gene, CDR1 is SGHKS and CDR2 is YYEKEE (reference sequence). Deletions cut 1 base from V and 7 bases from J, with 17 bases between.

This chain links TRBV20-1 with TRBJ2-1, with 9 bases matching TRBD2. The CDR3 is made up of 17 amino acids. Germline CDR1 is DFQATT and CDR2 is SNEGSKA (reference sequence). With V trimmed by 1 base and J by 2 bases, 9 bases remained unmatched. In nucleotides, the CDR3 is TGCAGTGCTAGAGGGGGCGGGGGGGCCATCCCCTACAATGAGCAGTTCTTC. Protein product: CSARGGGGAIPYNEQFF.

This clonotype was picked up a small number of times. The rearrangement links TRBV11-2 to TRBJ1-2, with D possibly TRBD1 on 5 matching bases. The CDR3 loop spans 14 amino acids. V lost 2 bases and J lost 6, with 13 bases in between. Germline CDR1 and CDR2: SGHAT and FQNNGV. CDR3: CASSLPSRVNGYTF. For the CDR3, the DNA is TGTGCCAGCAGCTTACCCTCCAGGGTCAATGGCTACACCTTC. Full variable domain (outside the CDR3, taken from reference TRBV11-2 and TRBJ1-2): EAGVAQSPRYKIIEKRQSVAFWCNPISGHATLYWYQQILGQGPKLLIQFQNNGVVDDSQLPKDRFSAERLKGVDSTLKIQPAKLEDSAVYLCASSLPSRVNGYTFGSGTRLTVV.

The V call is TRBV4-1, the J call TRBJ1-2; D unclear. Trimming left V 6 bases short and J 3 bases short, with 14 bases between. The CDR3 is 14 residues long. Germline V gene lookup returns CDR1 MGHRA and CDR2 YSYEKL. The CDR3 sequence is CASRTGESDYGYTF. For the CDR3, the DNA is TGCGCCAGCAGGACCGGGGAGAGCGACTATGGCTACACCTTC.

V is TRBV5-1 and J is TRBJ1-2; TRBD1 is a possible D gene (6 bases). The CDR3 consists of 14 residues. V was clipped by 3 bases and J by 0 bases, with 9 bases between them. Germline V lookup: CDR1 SGHRS, CDR2 YFSETQ. The CDR3 is CASSSGETNYGYTF. The CDR3 coding sequence is TGCGCCAGCAGCTCAGGGGAAACTAACTATGGCTACACCTTC.

The chain uses TRBV6-5 and TRBJ1-1; no firm D call. Trimming pared 0 bases from V and 5 bases from J, leaving 7 bases between. The CDR3 length is 13 residues. CDR1 and CDR2 (germline): MNHEY, SVGAGI. This chain's CDR3 is CASSYSGRTEAFF. DNA of the CDR3: TGTGCCAGCAGTTACTCGGGGAGGACTGAAGCTTTCTTT.

V and J are TRBV6-1 and TRBJ2-7; tentative D call: TRBD1 (6 bases). Germline V gene data show CDR1 as MNHNS and CDR2 as SASEGT. The V and J ends lost 0 bases and 3 bases respectively, with 15 bases between them. CDR3 length: 16 amino acids. CDR3 protein: CASSEAFGQTIYEQYF. CDR3 DNA: TGTGCCAGCAGTGAAGCGTTTGGACAGACTATCTACGAGCAGTACTTC.

The chain has TRBV20-1 and TRBJ1-4, with D maybe TRBD1 (5 bases). The CDR3 consists of 13 residues. Between the trimmed V and J ends, which lost 3 bases and 5 bases, there was a span of 10 bases. Germline V gene sequence: CDR1 DFQATT, CDR2 SNEGSKA (reference sequence). CDR3 sequence: CSARGRGNEKLFF. CDR3 coding DNA: TGCAGTGCTAGGGGGCGGGGGAATGAAAAACTGTTTTTT.

The chain combines TRBV20-1 with TRBJ1-2, with TRBD1 identical over 9 bases. The ends lost 3 bases at V and 3 bases at J; junction bases unmatched: 5. The V gene's germline CDR1 is DFQATT and CDR2 SNEGSKA (reference sequence). This CDR3 is 14 amino acids long. The CDR3 nucleotides read TGCAGTGCTAGGGGACAGGGATTTGACTATGGCTACACCTTC. Translating it yields CSARGQGFDYGYTF.

This sequence joins TRBV7-9 and TRBJ1-3; no clear D gene. With 9 bases removed from V and 0 bases from J, the gap between germline ends came to 9 bases. The CDR3 has 13 amino acids. The germline gives CDR1 SEHNR, CDR2 FQNEAQ (reference sequence). CDR3 nucleotide sequence: TGTGCCAGAGGACCGAACTCTGGAAACACCATATATTTT. This encodes CARGPNSGNTIYF.

This rearrangement joins TRBV24-1 to TRBJ1-5, with 7 positions matching TRBD1. The CDR3 covers 14 residues. The germline V gene has CDR1 KGHDR and CDR2 SFDVKD. J gave up 7 bases and V 4 bases, and 6 bases lay outside the gene matches. The CDR3 region is CATSERTGWQPQHF. The CDR3 region has the DNA TGTGCCACCAGTGAGAGGACAGGCTGGCAGCCCCAGCATTTT.

The V call is TRBV6-1, the J call TRBJ2-1; 14 bases line up with TRBD2. Per germline, CDR1 MNHNS and CDR2 SASEGT. CDR3 length: 15 amino acids. Trimming took 5 bases from V and 7 from J; bases not matched to a gene: 4. In DNA form, the CDR3 reads TGTGCCAGCAGTAAGACTAGCGGGGGGGCGAATGAGCAGTTCTTC. Its protein is CASSKTSGGANEQFF.

J is TRBJ2-5 and V is TRBV9; the match to TRBD1 covers 9 bases. The CDR3 loop spans 14 amino acids. Germline CDR1 reads SGDLS; CDR2 reads YYNGEE. Germline trimming cut 4 bases from V and 4 bases from J; bases unmatched to any gene: 5. The CDR3 spells CASSPGQGGETQYF. CDR3 coding DNA: TGTGCCAGCAGCCCGGGACAGGGAGGAGAGACCCAGTACTTC.

This clonotype was seen once. The V gene is TRBV7-2, the J gene TRBJ1-5; D possibly corresponds to TRBD1 (5 bases). TRBJ2-3 matches the DNA end more closely, so the J call is doubtful. Germline CDR1 is SGHTA and CDR2 is FQGNSA. This CDR3 is 13 amino acids long. DNA of the CDR3: TGTGCCAGCAGCGTAAGGGGCAATCAGCCCCAGTATTTT. Amino acid sequence: CASSVRGNQPQYF.

J is TRBJ1-1 and V is TRBV19, with 7 bases lining up with TRBD1. The CDR3 totals 14 residues. CDR1 and CDR2 (germline): LNHDA, SQIVND (reference sequence). With 5 bases clipped from V and 5 bases from J, the junction kept 8 bases outside the gene matches. As DNA, the CDR3 is TGTGCCAGTAGTTATTGGGGACAGACGACTGAAGCTTTCTTT. It encodes CASSYWGQTTEAFF.

The J gene is TRBJ1-5, the V gene TRBV6-2 or TRBV6-3, with 8 bases identical to TRBD1. The germline gives CDR1 MNHEY, CDR2 SVGEGT. V lost 8 bases to trimming and J lost 0 bases; unmatched junction nucleotides: 6. The CDR3 covers 15 residues. CDR3 DNA sequence: TGTGCCAGCTGCAGAGGACAGGGTAGCAATCAGCCCCAGCATTTT. Translation: CASCRGQGSNQPQHF.

The V call is TRBV4-2, the J call TRBJ1-2; D is unclear. Per germline, CDR1 LGHNA and CDR2 YNFKEQ. Trimming took off 1 base at V and 8 bases at J, with 14 bases between the two ends. CDR3 length equals 14 residues. CDR3 residues: CASSQGILGAGYTF. The DNA for the CDR3 is TGTGCCAGCAGCCAAGGCATTCTCGGAGCCGGCTACACCTTC.

The chain recombines TRBV7-3 with TRBJ2-2; 10 nucleotides align to TRBD2. From germline, CDR1 is SGHTA and CDR2 FQGTGA. V lost 5 bases to trimming and J lost 6 bases; unmatched junction nucleotides: 6. This CDR3 has 15 amino acids. The chain's CDR3 is CASSPQSGGAGELFF. In nucleotides, the CDR3 is TGTGCCAGCAGCCCACAAAGCGGGGGGGCCGGGGAGCTGTTTTTT.

This sequence joins TRBV19 and TRBJ1-5; TRBD1 is a possible D gene (6 bases). Germline V gene data show CDR1 as LNHDA and CDR2 as SQIVND (reference sequence). The CDR3 covers 17 residues. The V gene lost 6 bases and the J gene lost 0 bases, with 18 bases spanning the gap. In nucleotides, the CDR3 is TGTGCCAGTAGCCCCTTGGACAGAGTATATAGCAATCAGCCCCAGCATTTT. Its translation: CASSPLDRVYSNQPQHF.

This clonotype was observed once. The chain is built from TRBV14 and TRBJ1-5, with D perhaps TRBD1 (5 bases). This CDR3 spans 13 amino acids. The germline V gene has CDR1 SGHDN and CDR2 FVKESK. V shed 0 bases and J shed 9 bases, with 9 bases lying between them. The DNA of the CDR3 is TGTGCCAGCAGCCAAGAAAGCAGGGCGCCCCAGCATTTT. Translated: CASSQESRAPQHF.

This clonotype occurred a few times. V is TRBV28 and J is TRBJ2-7; D remains ambiguous. There are 12 residues in the CDR3. V lost 6 bases, J lost 2 bases, and 8 bases lay in between. The V gene's germline CDR1 is MDHEN and CDR2 SYDVKM. CDR3 residues: CASSLTTYEQYF. CDR3 sequence (DNA): TGTGCCAGCAGCCTCACTACCTACGAGCAGTACTTC.

V and J are TRBV28 and TRBJ2-3, with a weak D call TRBD2 (6 bases). CDR1 and CDR2 from the germline V gene are MDHEN and SYDVKM. The V and J ends lost 7 bases and 4 bases respectively, with 18 bases between them. The length of the CDR3 is 15 residues. The CDR3 is CASTMTSPVADTQYF. The CDR3 nucleotides are TGTGCCAGCACCATGACTAGTCCCGTTGCAGATACGCAGTATTTT.

The rearrangement joins TRBV5-1 to TRBJ1-1; a weak D match, TRBD1 (6 bases). The germline gives CDR1 SGHRS, CDR2 YFSETQ. This CDR3 spans 16 amino acids. Trimming stripped 5 bases from V and 0 bases from J, with 17 bases between. CDR3 protein: CASSDQGIGMNTEAFF. CDR3 DNA sequence: TGCGCCAGCAGTGATCAGGGGATAGGTATGAACACTGAAGCTTTCTTT.